The present T cell receptor beta chain was sequenced within a study of blood T cell repertoires in COVID-19. Background on the study: COVID-19 samples, acute and convalescent, were from the United States, Italy and Spain. Sources were T cells, B-cell-depleted T cells, or PBMCs; the material itself was cDNA or gDNA.

Germline V gene data show CDR1 as SNHLY and CDR2 as FYNNEI. This CDR3 spans 13 amino acids. Trimming removed 7 bases from V and 4 bases from J, with 13 bases in between. In the original processing: Reference gene primer amplification in the assay estimated nucleated cell counts. TCRdb's table, derived via immunoSEQ multiplex PCR, lists solely in-frame clones and lacks some. From that table come the V and J calls and clone size; the DNA was used to work out D and trimming. The sample records 90,000 to 100,000 clones, approximately 90% being singletons. This chain uses TRBV2 with TRBJ1-2, with D possibly TRBD1 on 5 matching bases. This TCR was recovered from an older man with acute or convalescent COVID-19. Sequencing input: peripheral blood. CDR3 amino acids: CASTDRTIYGYTF. CDR3 DNA: TGTGCCAGCACAGACCGGACAATCTATGGCTACACCTTC. Together with reference TRBV2 and TRBJ1-2, the CDR3 gives the full variable domain: EPEVTQTPSHQVTQMGQEVILRCVPISNHLYFYWYRQILGQKVEFLVSFYNNEISEKSEIFDDQFSVERPDGSNFTLKIRSTKLEDSAMYFCASTDRTIYGYTFGSGTRLTVV.